Presented here are 29 T cell receptor beta chains from one specimen sequenced in a study of T cells in Graves' hyperthyroidism and ophthalmopathy. Amplified regions were TCR beta CDR3 sequences from RNA transcripts. During a first-round RT-PCR of the TCR CDR3, the HTBI primer set was used. Each CDR3 protein gets one entry after TCRdb re-called the multiplex PCR reads with MiXCR. The table records around 390,000 distinct CDR3 sequences, roughly 15% of them present only once. The sample comprised blood. These receptors were taken from a young woman with Graves' ophthalmopathy.

This clonotype was counted many times. The CDR3 DNA reads TGTGCCAGCAGCGTAGGCCCAGGGCTTGACGAGCAGTACTTC. It codes for CASSVGPGLDEQYF. This sequence joins TRBV9 and TRBJ2-7; possibly TRBD1 for D (5 bases). This CDR3 region has 14 residues. The germline gives CDR1 SGDLS, CDR2 YYNGEE. V was trimmed by 0 bases and J by 5 bases, leaving 12 bases between them.

This clonotype was counted many times. This sequence joins TRBV30 and TRBJ2-3, with D unclear. CDR1 and CDR2 (germline): GTSNPN, SVGIG (reference sequence). The V end was cut by 1 base, the J end by 5 bases, with 13 bases between. This CDR3 has 14 amino acids. The CDR3: CAWSEGVTRDTQYF. DNA for the CDR3: TGTGCCTGGAGTGAGGGTGTAACCAGAGATACGCAGTATTTT.

The chain combines TRBV6-1 with TRBJ2-2; D is possibly TRBD2 (5 bases). The CDR3 covers 13 residues. Trimming removed 7 bases from V and 8 bases from J, with 14 bases in between. CDR1 MNHNS and CDR2 SASEGT come from the germline V gene. The CDR3 DNA reads as TGTGCCAGCATTCCTCGGGGTTCAGGGGAGCTGTTTTTT. The encoded protein is CASIPRGSGELFF.

The CDR3 coding sequence is TGTGCCAGCAGTCGGACTAGCGGGGGGGCGTTTCCAACAGATACGCAGTATTTT. Translated, it gives CASSRTSGGAFPTDTQYF. The V and J genes are TRBV6-1 and TRBJ2-3; 15 positions agree with TRBD2. Per germline, CDR1 MNHNS and CDR2 SASEGT. The J segment lost 3 bases and the V segment lost 5 bases, leaving 9 bases of the junction unmatched. This CDR3 spans 18 amino acids.

This clonotype was recorded many times. The chain joins TRBV5-5 to TRBJ1-2; 10 bases are shared with TRBD1. The V and J ends lost 4 bases and 5 bases, in that order; junction bases with no gene match: 5. Per germline, CDR1 SGHKS and CDR2 YYEKEE (reference sequence). The CDR3 runs to 14 residues. This chain's CDR3 is CASSPGQGKYGYTF. The DNA of the CDR3 is TGTGCCAGCAGCCCGGGACAGGGGAAATATGGCTACACCTTC.

This clonotype was detected ten times or more. The rearrangement joins TRBV9 to TRBJ1-2; the D gene is possibly TRBD1 (6 bases). Germline CDR1 and CDR2: SGDLS and YYNGEE. The CDR3 spans 16 residues. Trimming took off 0 bases at V and 4 bases at J, with 16 bases between the two ends. The CDR3 loop reads CASSVELRGRLYGYTF. The CDR3, as DNA: TGTGCCAGCAGCGTAGAACTACGGGGGCGCCTCTATGGCTACACCTTC.

This clonotype appeared a few times. One junction end disagrees with the germline gene, perhaps due to a read error. The rearrangement links TRBV3-1 to TRBJ2-7; TRBD1 matches at 7 bases. Looked up from germline, CDR1 is LGHDT and CDR2 is YNNKEL (reference sequence). CDR3 length: 12 residues. This CDR3 reads CASSQARDRVRF. The CDR3 bases are TGTGCCAGCAGCCAGGCCCGCGACAGGGTGCGATTC.

In this sample, this clonotype turned up many times. The genes are TRBV12-5 and TRBJ2-1, with a weak D call TRBD2 (7 bases). The ends were cut back, 5 bases at V and 4 bases at J, with 18 bases in the middle. CDR1 is LGHNT and CDR2 is FRNRAP in the germline V gene. The CDR3 totals 16 residues. CDR3 region: CASGPNGGGPYNEQFF. CDR3 nucleotides: TGTGCTAGTGGTCCAAACGGCGGGGGCCCATACAATGAGCAGTTCTTC.

This clonotype was seen only a few times. V and J are TRBV20-1 and TRBJ1-1, with D possibly matching TRBD1 (6 bases). This CDR3 region has 15 residues. Trimming removed 5 bases from V and 3 bases from J, with 19 bases in between. From germline, CDR1 is DFQATT and CDR2 SNEGSKA (reference sequence). CDR3: CSARPPGGRDTEAFF. CDR3 DNA: TGCAGTGCTCGCCCGCCCGGGGGCAGGGACACTGAAGCTTTCTTT.

This clonotype turned up a few times. The chain is built from TRBV20-1 and TRBJ1-6; D is uncertain. Germline assignment: CDR1 DFQATT and CDR2 SNEGSKA (reference sequence). Trimming pared 1 base from V and 6 bases from J, leaving 16 bases between. The CDR3 has 16 amino acids. For the CDR3, the DNA is TGCAGTGCTAGAGTAGCCCGGGCCCAGCTTAATTCACCCCTCCACTTT. Translated, it gives CSARVARAQLNSPLHF.

This clonotype turned up a few times. The chain couples TRBV19 to TRBJ1-1; maybe TRBD1 (6 bases). The CDR3 spans 13 residues. Germline CDR1 and CDR2: LNHDA and SQIVND (reference sequence). V dropped 4 bases and J dropped 9 bases, with 15 bases sitting between them. CDR3 amino acids: CASSNDQGGKAFF. The CDR3 DNA reads TGTGCCAGTAGTAACGATCAAGGGGGGAAAGCTTTCTTT.

This clonotype came up once. The rearrangement joins TRBV20-1 to TRBJ2-1, with D possibly matching TRBD2 (7 bases). This CDR3 has 14 residues. Germline values: CDR1 DFQATT, CDR2 SNEGSKA (reference sequence). Trimming cost V 3 bases and J 7 bases, with 16 bases left between them. The CDR3 reads CSASIAAGANEQFF. DNA for the CDR3: TGCAGTGCTAGTATTGCGGCGGGGGCTAATGAGCAGTTCTTC.

This clonotype was detected many times. The chain couples TRBV7-9 to TRBJ2-7; TRBD1 might be the D (6 bases). This CDR3 spans 15 amino acids. The germline V gene encodes CDR1 SEHNR and CDR2 FQNEAQ (reference sequence). Deletions cut 7 bases from V and 5 bases from J, with 21 bases between. CDR3 in DNA: TGTGCCAGCATCCAAACCCCGCAGGGGATCGACGAGCAGTACTTC. Amino acids: CASIQTPQGIDEQYF.

Only a few counts were recorded for this clonotype. This chain joins TRBV2 and TRBJ2-5, with 13 bases matching TRBD2. V trimming: 5 bases; J trimming: 2 bases; junction bases outside the gene matches: 8. The CDR3 spans 17 residues. The V gene's germline CDR1 is SNHLY and CDR2 FYNNEI. CDR3: CASSQDLLAGGQETQYF. DNA of the CDR3: TGTGCCAGCAGTCAGGACTTACTAGCGGGGGGGCAAGAGACCCAGTACTTC.

CDR3 coding DNA: TGTGCCAGCAGCCAACGGGACAGTGGCTATGGCTACACCTTC. Encoded protein: CASSQRDSGYGYTF. The rearrangement joins TRBV4-2 to TRBJ1-2, with 7 positions matching TRBD1. Germline V CDR1 and CDR2: LGHNA, YNFKEQ. This CDR3 is 14 amino acids long. V trimming: 2 bases; J trimming: 4 bases; junction bases outside the gene matches: 4.

This clonotype appeared a single time. V gene TRBV10-3 combines with J gene TRBJ1-1; D unresolved. The CDR3 has 14 residues. In germline, CDR1 is ENHRY, CDR2 SYGVKD. The V end lost 3 bases, the J end lost 3 bases, and 11 bases lay between the germline ends. In DNA form, the CDR3 reads TGTGCCATCAGTGAATCGGGGTGGGACACTGAAGCTTTCTTT. Translating it yields CAISESGWDTEAFF.

Only a few counts were recorded for this clonotype. The genes are TRBV10-1 and TRBJ2-3; no firm D call. Per germline, CDR1 WNHNN and CDR2 SYGVQD (reference sequence). Between the trimmed V and J ends, which lost 3 bases and 0 bases, there was a span of 10 bases. The CDR3 sequence is 15 residues long. CDR3 region: CASSELEPSTDTQYF. CDR3 DNA: TGCGCCAGCAGTGAACTCGAGCCTAGCACAGATACGCAGTATTTT.

About this clonotype itself: Since a much larger clone is just one base distant, this may be a read error. CDR3 coding DNA: TGTGCCAGCAGCCAAGAAGGCTCTGGAAACACCATAGATTTT. Its translation is CASSQEGSGNTIDF. The genes are TRBV4-2 and TRBJ1-3; D unclear. Germline V lookup: CDR1 LGHNA, CDR2 YNFKEQ. CDR3 size: 14 residues.

The table lists this clonotype with many counts. V is TRBV20-1 and J is TRBJ1-1; possibly TRBD1 for D (5 bases). The V gene's germline CDR1 is DFQATT and CDR2 SNEGSKA (reference sequence). The CDR3 is made up of 15 amino acids. Trimming took 0 bases from V and 5 from J, leaving 16 bases between them. The CDR3 sequence is CSARDLQGGYTEAFF. The CDR3 DNA sequence: TGCAGTGCTAGAGATCTTCAGGGCGGGTATACTGAAGCTTTCTTT.

This clonotype came up many times. This chain uses TRBV28 with TRBJ2-5, with a tentative D call TRBD1 (6 bases). This CDR3 has 12 amino acids. The V gene lost 8 bases and the J gene lost 5 bases, with 12 bases spanning the gap. Germline CDR1 MDHEN, CDR2 SYDVKM. The CDR3 sequence: CASQTGLETQYF. CDR3 nucleotide sequence: TGTGCCAGCCAAACAGGGCTTGAGACCCAGTACTTC.

This clonotype was observed at least ten times. J is TRBJ2-7 and V is TRBV5-1; D not resolved. The CDR3 runs to 14 residues. The germline V and J ends were trimmed by 0 bases and 2 bases, with 9 bases remaining between them. The germline V gene has CDR1 SGHRS and CDR2 YFSETQ. The CDR3 is CASSLVGTTYEQYF. In DNA, the CDR3 is TGCGCCAGCAGCTTGGTCGGCACAACCTACGAGCAGTACTTC.

V and J are TRBV19 and TRBJ1-6; a weak D match, TRBD1 (5 bases). V dropped 8 bases and J dropped 6 bases, with 17 bases sitting between them. Germline V gives CDR1 LNHDA, CDR2 SQIVND (reference sequence). The CDR3 is 15 residues long. CDR3 DNA: TGTGCCAGTGCGAGGGTCCTCCAGGGTAATTCACCCCTCCACTTT. Translating gives CASARVLQGNSPLHF.

This clonotype was seen ten or more times. The genes are TRBV5-5 and TRBJ1-6; TRBD1 agrees at 8 bases. This CDR3 spans 15 amino acids. Germline CDR1 SGHKS, CDR2 YYEKEE (reference sequence). The J segment lost 14 bases and the V segment lost 4 bases, leaving 14 bases of the junction unmatched. The CDR3 loop reads CASSLHRGTAISLHF. The DNA of the CDR3 is TGTGCCAGCAGCCTACACAGGGGGACCGCGATATCCCTCCACTTT.

Many counts were recorded for this clonotype. This sequence joins TRBV5-8 and TRBJ1-1; D is undetermined. The CDR3 totals 13 residues. Deletions cut 0 bases from V and 9 bases from J, with 12 bases between. Germline CDR1 and CDR2: SGHTS and YDEGEE. In DNA form, the CDR3 reads TGTGCCAGCAGCTTGGCCCGGGAAGGCCAAGCTTTCTTT. Its translation: CASSLAREGQAFF. The whole variable domain, filled in from reference TRBV5-8 and TRBJ1-1, reads EAGVTQSPTHLIKTRGQQATLRCSPISGHTSVYWYQQALGLGLQFLLWYDEGEERNRGNFPPRFSGRQFPNYSSELNVNALELEDSALYLCASSLAREGQAFFGQGTRLTVV.

In this sample, this clonotype turned up many times. The V call is TRBV7-8, the J call TRBJ2-2; D unresolved. Germline-derived CDR1 and CDR2 are SGHVS and FQNEAQ. The CDR3 length is 14 residues. V lost 1 base and J lost 3, with 6 bases in between. Here the CDR3 reads CASSLVHDTGELFF. Written as DNA, the CDR3 is TGTGCCAGCAGCTTAGTACACGACACCGGGGAGCTGTTTTTT.

In this sample, this clonotype turned up many times. The gene calls are TRBV12-5 and TRBJ2-1; 10 bases map to TRBD2. Germline trimming cut 7 bases from V and 2 bases from J; bases unmatched to any gene: 11. The CDR3 runs to 17 residues. Germline lookup yields CDR1 LGHNT and CDR2 FRNRAP. In DNA, the CDR3 is TGTGCTAGTGTGGCGGCTAGCGGGGGACCCCCCTACAATGAGCAGTTCTTC. This gives the protein CASVAASGGPPYNEQFF.

This clonotype was detected a few times. Just one base apart from a much larger clone, this may be a read error. For the CDR3, the DNA is TGTGCCAGCAGACTAAACAGGGCTCGCTCCTACGAGCAGTACTTC. Translated: CASRLNRARSYEQYF. The chain couples TRBV28 to TRBJ2-7, with D tentatively TRBD1 (6 bases). The CDR3 consists of 15 residues. V lost 6 bases and J 0 bases, leaving 15 bases between the germline ends. Germline V lookup: CDR1 MDHEN, CDR2 SYDVKM.

The chain joins TRBV19 to TRBJ1-3; no firm D call. V lost 5 bases to trimming and J lost 6 bases, with 14 bases between them. The CDR3 consists of 14 residues. From germline, CDR1 is LNHDA and CDR2 SQIVND (reference sequence). The CDR3 nucleotides read TGTGCCAGTAGTGGAAGCGGACGGGAAAACACCATATATTTT. This codes for CASSGSGRENTIYF.

The table lists this clonotype with many counts. The chain carries TRBV12-5 and TRBJ2-3, with D unresolved. Germline assignment: CDR1 LGHNT and CDR2 FRNRAP. Trimming took 1 base from V and 1 from J, leaving 9 bases between them. The CDR3 consists of 15 residues. The CDR3 sequence is CASGLESARTDTQYF. The CDR3, as DNA: TGTGCTAGTGGTTTGGAGTCAGCCCGCACAGATACGCAGTATTTT.